Listed below are T cell receptor beta chains from one sample, sequenced in a study of shared clonotypes between healthy human individuals. Assay used: immunoSEQ multiplex PCR; TCRdb lists only in-frame clones, some missing. The table has roughly 2 million clones, about 95% seen once. The sequencing input was naive CD4+ T cells sorted from blood. These receptors came from a man younger than 30 in good health. The CDR3 runs from the conserved cysteine through the conserved F or W. A D gene is named only where the DNA matches it firmly.

D: TRBD1; V: TRBV18; length: 16; J: TRBJ1-6; CDR3: CASSLTGGRGNSPLHF
D: NA; V: TRBV6-6; length: 14; J: TRBJ1-6; CDR3: CASTHGAIHSPLHF
D: NA; V: TRBV7-9; length: 13; J: TRBJ1-2; CDR3: CASSLSEYYGYTF
D: NA; V: TRBV10-3; length: 15; J: TRBJ1-1; CDR3: CAIKTSDRLNTEAFF
D: NA; V: TRBV4-1; length: 15; J: TRBJ1-2; CDR3: CASSQDRGRSYGYTF
D: NA; V: TRBV5-1; length: 13; J: TRBJ2-5; CDR3: CASSLAGSETQYF
D: NA; V: TRBV9; length: 16; J: TRBJ2-1; CDR3: CASSVAGASSYNEQFF
D: TRBD2; V: TRBV19; length: 16; J: TRBJ2-2; CDR3: CASTIPGTSGAGELFF
D: NA; V: TRBV6-4; length: 12; J: TRBJ2-1; CDR3: CASRGRGNEQFF
D: NA; V: TRBV29-1; length: 12; J: TRBJ1-1; CDR3: CSVGQLPTEAFF
D: NA; V: TRBV11-3; length: 14; J: TRBJ2-7; CDR3: CASSFGDSPYEQYF
D: NA; V: TRBV7-7; length: 13; J: TRBJ2-3; CDR3: CASSLSYTDTQYF
D: NA; V: TRBV28; length: 16; J: TRBJ2-7; CDR3: CASSSEGRAPAHEQYF
D: TRBD1; V: TRBV5-6; length: 14; J: TRBJ1-2; CDR3: CASSLGQGSLGYTF
D: NA; V: TRBV30; length: 13; J: TRBJ1-2; CDR3: CAWSVGGKGGYTF
D: TRBD1; V: TRBV10-3; length: 15; J: TRBJ2-7; CDR3: CASAITGGASYEQYF
D: NA; V: TRBV27; length: 14; J: TRBJ1-1; CDR3: CASSLRTPNTEAFF
D: TRBD1; V: TRBV5-1; length: 16; J: TRBJ2-7; CDR3: CASSVTGGTNSYEQYF
D: NA; V: TRBV2; length: 15; J: TRBJ1-5; CDR3: CASSDYRAMNQPQHF
D: TRBD2; V: TRBV7-2; length: 15; J: TRBJ2-1; CDR3: CASRLAGGYYNEQFF
D: TRBD2; V: TRBV10-2; length: 13; J: TRBJ2-7; CDR3: CASRLAGGEEQYF
D: NA; V: TRBV28; length: 12; J: TRBJ1-1; CDR3: CASSLGYTEAFF
D: NA; V: TRBV5-1; length: 14; J: TRBJ2-7; CDR3: CASSPREALIEQYF
D: TRBD2; V: TRBV10-3; length: 16; J: TRBJ2-3; CDR3: CAISEPRGGQTDTQYF
D: TRBD2; V: TRBV9; length: 15; J: TRBJ2-3; CDR3: CASSVFSGGQDTQYF
D: TRBD1; V: TRBV18; length: 14; J: TRBJ2-7; CDR3: CASSPEQGAPEQYF
D: TRBD2; V: TRBV2; length: 15; J: TRBJ2-5; CDR3: CASSEMGTSGETQYF
D: NA; V: TRBV29-1; length: 13; J: TRBJ1-1; CDR3: CSVRKGSNTEAFF
D: NA; V: TRBV10-3; length: 15; J: TRBJ2-2; CDR3: CAISEVPPSTGELFF
D: NA; V: TRBV5-1; length: 15; J: TRBJ2-1; CDR3: CASSARASPGNEQFF
D: TRBD1; V: TRBV4-3; length: 15; J: TRBJ1-5; CDR3: CASSLTRQGPRAQHF
D: NA; V: TRBV2; length: 11; J: TRBJ2-3; CDR3: CARLVRDTQYF
D: NA; V: TRBV7-6; length: 17; J: TRBJ1-3; CDR3: CASSLVVRDLSGNTIYF
D: TRBD1; V: TRBV6-1; length: 18; J: TRBJ1-2; CDR3: CASSAPMGVGTGGRGYTF
D: TRBD1; V: TRBV7-3; length: 15; J: TRBJ1-1; CDR3: CASRVTGGMNTEAFF
D: TRBD2; V: TRBV10-3; length: 13; J: TRBJ2-3; CDR3: CAITTSGTDTQYF
D: NA; V: TRBV10-3; length: 13; J: TRBJ1-2; CDR3: CAINVGGHYGYTF